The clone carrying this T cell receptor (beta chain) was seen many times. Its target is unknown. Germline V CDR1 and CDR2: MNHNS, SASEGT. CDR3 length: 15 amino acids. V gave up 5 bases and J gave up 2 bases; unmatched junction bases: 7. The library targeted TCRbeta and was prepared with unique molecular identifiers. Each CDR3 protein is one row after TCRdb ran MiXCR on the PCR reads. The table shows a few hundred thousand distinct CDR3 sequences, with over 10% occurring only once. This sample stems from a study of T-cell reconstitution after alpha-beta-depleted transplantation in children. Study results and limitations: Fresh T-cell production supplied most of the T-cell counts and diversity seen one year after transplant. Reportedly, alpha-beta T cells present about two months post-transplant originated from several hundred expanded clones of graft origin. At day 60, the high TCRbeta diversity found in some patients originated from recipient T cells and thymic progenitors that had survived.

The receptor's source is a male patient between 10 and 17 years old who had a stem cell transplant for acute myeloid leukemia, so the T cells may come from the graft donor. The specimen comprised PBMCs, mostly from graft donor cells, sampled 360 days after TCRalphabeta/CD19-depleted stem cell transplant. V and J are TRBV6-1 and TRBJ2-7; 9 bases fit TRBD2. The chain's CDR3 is CASSPSLAGAYEQYF. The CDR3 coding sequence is TGTGCCAGCAGTCCCTCATTAGCGGGAGCCTACGAGCAGTACTTC.